This TCR beta chain was found in a study of cytomegalovirus exposure and HLA in healthy donors. Study context: The early release's HLA-typed donors yielded tens of millions of unique TCRs.

The PCR contained 60 Vbeta and 13 Jbeta primers. The data were produced by immunoSEQ multiplex PCR, yet TCRdb's version contains in-frame clones alone and is incomplete. The sample carries approximately 150,000 clones, roughly three quarters recorded once. The study's findings and limits: Later on, an analysis showed TCR association rates differing by HLA locus, with DRB1 the most and HLA-C the fewest. In an earlier analysis, productive rearrangement rates for most beta V segments clustered near 87% or 30%.

Germline-derived CDR1 and CDR2 are SGHRS and YFSETQ. The J segment lost 2 bases and the V segment lost 4 bases, leaving 3 bases of the junction unmatched. The CDR3 runs to 15 residues. On this clone itself: Its antigen is unidentified. This CDR3 is also generated by other DNA sequences in the sample.

The receptor comes from a woman aged 40 to 50 in good health and CMV-seronegative. This chain links TRBV5-1 with TRBJ1-2; 12 nucleotides agree with TRBD1. Sequencing was carried out using PBMCs. The CDR3 DNA is TGCGCCAGCAGCGGGGGACAGGGGGCGAACTATGGCTACACCTTC. It specifies CASSGGQGANYGYTF.